Listed here are 30 T cell receptor beta chains from one sample, sequenced in a study of prognosis after radiotherapy for stage I lung cancer. Starting from genomic DNA, TCR beta CDR3 was amplified through two-round multiplex PCR. Primers were specific to each TRBV and TRBJ gene in first-round PCR. TCRdb itself ran the multiplex PCR reads through MiXCR, one entry per CDR3 protein. The data show around 18,000 distinct CDR3 sequences, 25% to 30% seen once. The sample in question was PBMCs, obtained before or after stereotactic body radiation therapy (not recorded which). These TCRs come from a donor aged 50 or older with non-small cell lung cancer.

For this clonotype: Possible read error: a much larger clone is one base away. V and J are TRBV9 and TRBJ2-4, with 11 bases lining up with TRBD2. Germline V CDR1 and CDR2: SGDLS, YYNGEE. Trimming cost V 1 base and J 2 bases; bases outside gene matches: 8. The CDR3 is 18 residues long. This chain's CDR3 is CASSVCSGRAGPKNIQYF. The DNA for the CDR3 is TGTGCCAGCAGCGTATGTAGCGGGAGGGCCGGACCCAAAAACATTCAGTACTTC.

This clonotype was seen many times. The DNA for the CDR3 is TGCGCCAGCAGCTTGGCCGGGACTAGTCTTTTCTTC. Translated, it gives CASSLAGTSLFF. J is TRBJ2-1 and V is TRBV5-1, with TRBD2 identical over 8 bases. The CDR3 is 12 amino acids. The germline gives CDR1 SGHRS, CDR2 YFSETQ. With V trimmed by 0 bases and J by 16 bases, 6 bases remained unmatched.

This clonotype showed up many times. J is TRBJ2-7 and V is TRBV20-1; D not certain. The ends were cut back, 3 bases at V and 1 base at J, with 7 bases in the middle. The CDR3 spans 12 residues. The V gene's germline CDR1 is DFQATT and CDR2 SNEGSKA (reference sequence). The CDR3 spells CSASDPSYEQYF. CDR3 in DNA: TGCAGTGCTAGCGACCCTTCCTACGAGCAGTACTTC.

The sample holds many counts of this clonotype. The CDR3 does not close with the conserved phenylalanine or tryptophan, likely indicating a read error. The V gene is TRBV28, the J gene TRBJ2-2; no reliable D call. This CDR3 has 17 residues. Trimming removed 5 bases from V and 4 bases from J, with 20 bases in between. CDR1 MDHEN and CDR2 SYDVKM come from the germline V gene. The CDR3 region has the DNA TGTGCCAGCAGTGCTGAAAAAGTCATTTGGGGCACCGGGGAGCTGTTTTCT. Translating it yields CASSAEKVIWGTGELFS.

This clonotype is categorized as medium-sized (0.01 to 0.1%). The genes are TRBV7-9 and TRBJ2-2; 7 nucleotides line up with TRBD2. V lost 8 bases, J lost 3 bases, and 3 bases stayed unmatched. This CDR3 has 13 residues. CDR1 is SEHNR and CDR2 is FQNEAQ in the germline V gene (reference sequence). In nucleotides, the CDR3 is TGTGCCAGCGGCGGGAGAGACACCGGGGAGCTGTTTTTT. It encodes CASGGRDTGELFF.

Details on this clonotype: One junction end disagrees with the germline gene, perhaps due to a read error. The chain employs TRBV7-2 and TRBJ1-6; D remains ambiguous. The length of the CDR3 is 14 residues. Germline V gives CDR1 SGHTA, CDR2 FQGNSA. CDR3: CASSRWTANSPLHF. CDR3 coding DNA: TGCGCCAGCAGCCGCTGGACGGCTAATTCACCCCTCCACTTT.

V and J are TRBV9 and TRBJ2-3; D is uncertain. Deletions cut 0 bases from V and 4 bases from J, with 12 bases between. Germline loops: CDR1 SGDLS, CDR2 YYNGEE. The CDR3 runs 15 residues. The CDR3 sequence is CASSVAPALADTQYF. CDR3 sequence (DNA): TGTGCCAGCAGCGTAGCCCCTGCACTTGCAGATACGCAGTATTTT.

The sample holds a few counts of this clonotype. CDR3 nucleotides: TGTGCCAGCTCAAGGTTAGCGGGAAAAGTGGATACGCAGTATTTT. It codes for CASSRLAGKVDTQYF. This rearrangement joins TRBV18 to TRBJ2-3; 8 bases align to TRBD2. The CDR3 loop spans 15 amino acids. The germline V gene has CDR1 KGHSH and CDR2 LQKENI. J gave up 6 bases and V 5 bases, and 10 bases lay outside the gene matches.

Ten or more counts support this clonotype. V gene TRBV28 combines with J gene TRBJ2-4; the match to TRBD2 covers 13 bases. The CDR3 consists of 19 residues. The V and J ends lost 2 bases and 2 bases, in that order; junction bases with no gene match: 9. CDR1 and CDR2 (germline): MDHEN, SYDVKM. The CDR3 loop is CASSLLPLLAGGPKNIQYF. Here the CDR3 DNA reads TGTGCCAGCAGTTTACTCCCCCTACTAGCGGGAGGGCCCAAAAACATTCAGTACTTC.

This clonotype was seen many times. This chain links TRBV6-1 with TRBJ2-1; 7 bases match TRBD1. The junction had 6 bases not matched to a gene; V was cut back by 5 bases and J by 5 bases. The CDR3 is made up of 14 amino acids. Germline loops: CDR1 MNHNS, CDR2 SASEGT. CDR3 region: CASSLSGTDNEQFF. Written as DNA, the CDR3 is TGTGCCAGCAGTCTCTCCGGGACAGACAATGAGCAGTTCTTC.

The chain employs TRBV7-2 and TRBJ2-3, with 7 bases lining up with TRBD2. This CDR3 is built from 18 residues. The germline V gene has CDR1 SGHTA and CDR2 FQGNSA. V was pared by 2 bases and J by 5 bases, with 16 bases of the junction left unmatched. CDR3 coding DNA: TGTGCCAGCAGCTTACGCCACCTAGCGGTAGTGCGTGGAGATACGCAGTATTTT. Its protein product is CASSLRHLAVVRGDTQYF.

This clonotype was seen repeatedly, ten times or more. J is TRBJ1-2 and V is TRBV4-1; D is unclear. This CDR3 contains 15 residues. Germline assignment: CDR1 MGHRA and CDR2 YSYEKL. Trimming pared 0 bases from V and 0 bases from J, leaving 8 bases between. CDR3 sequence reads: CASSQEEIANYGYTF. In nucleotides, the CDR3 is TGCGCCAGCAGCCAAGAGGAGATAGCTAACTATGGCTACACCTTC.

By proportion, this clonotype is medium-sized (0.01 to 0.1%). V usage is TRBV6-1 and J usage is TRBJ2-1, with unresolved D. This CDR3 region has 11 residues. Germline CDR1 MNHNS, CDR2 SASEGT. The ends were cut back, 6 bases at V and 9 bases at J, with 9 bases in the middle. The CDR3 DNA follows: TGTGCCAGCAGCATGGGTGGTGAGCAGTTCTTC. Its translation is CASSMGGEQFF.

This clonotype was picked up many times. The genes are TRBV28 and TRBJ2-7; unclear D gene. V gave up 3 bases and J gave up 0 bases, with 6 bases separating them. The germline V gene has CDR1 MDHEN and CDR2 SYDVKM. CDR3 length: 13 amino acids. DNA of the CDR3: TGTGCCAGCAGTTTGATCAGCTCCTACGAGCAGTACTTC. Protein: CASSLISSYEQYF.

This clonotype was recorded at least ten times. V usage is TRBV12-3 or TRBV12-4 and J usage is TRBJ2-1; D remains unclear. V lost 3 bases to trimming and J lost 10 bases, with 19 bases between them. The length of the CDR3 is 15 residues. The CDR3 DNA follows: TGTGCCAGCAGTTTTTGGAGAGACCGTCCCTCGGAGCAGTTCTTC. Translating gives CASSFWRDRPSEQFF.

At least ten counts were recorded for this clonotype. The chain is built from TRBV5-1 and TRBJ2-5; 8 bases are shared with TRBD2. This CDR3 region has 15 residues. In germline, CDR1 is SGHRS, CDR2 YFSETQ. V gave up 4 bases and J gave up 3 bases; unmatched junction bases: 8. The CDR3 protein is CASSALAASEETQYF. CDR3 coding DNA: TGCGCCAGCAGCGCACTAGCGGCCTCGGAAGAGACCCAGTACTTC. Filled out from reference TRBV5-1 and TRBJ2-5, the complete variable domain reads KAGVTQTPRYLIKTRGQQVTLSCSPISGHRSVSWYQQTPGQGLQFLFEYFSETQRNKGNFPGRFSGRQFSNSRSEMNVSTLELGDSALYLCASSALAASEETQYFGPGTRLLVL.

Remarks on this clonotype: A far larger clone differs by one base, so this is likely a read error. The chain links TRBV11-1 to TRBJ1-5; D unresolved. Germline V gene lookup returns CDR1 SGHAT and CDR2 FQDESV (reference sequence). This CDR3 contains 12 residues. Here the CDR3 DNA reads TGTGCCTGGAGTGCCTGGAATCAGCCCCAGAATTTT. It codes for CAWSAWNQPQNF.

Regarding this clonotype: A far larger clone is one nucleotide away, so this likely arose from a read error. The V and J genes are TRBV6-9 and TRBJ2-3; either TRBD1 or TRBD2 may supply D (6 bases each). The CDR3 loop spans 15 amino acids. Deletions cut 3 bases from V and 7 bases from J, with 17 bases between. CDR1 and CDR2 (germline): MNHGY, SVAAGI. The DNA of the CDR3 is TGTGCCAGCAGTTACAGGGGCGGGGAGGCATATACGCAGTATTTT. It specifies CASSYRGGEAYTQYF.

The genes are TRBV7-9 and TRBJ2-1; the match to TRBD1 covers 7 bases. This CDR3 spans 14 amino acids. The J segment lost 0 bases and the V segment lost 8 bases, leaving 4 bases of the junction unmatched. CDR1 SEHNR and CDR2 FQNEAQ come from the germline V gene (reference sequence). CDR3 sequence reads: CASRRDSSYNEQFF. Written as DNA, the CDR3 is TGTGCCAGCCGCCGGGACAGCTCCTACAATGAGCAGTTCTTC.

Turning to this clonotype: At one of its ends the junction is not consistent with the germline gene, which may arise from a read error. This chain joins TRBV6-4 and TRBJ2-1; D not resolved. Germline V gene data show CDR1 as MRHNA and CDR2 as SNTAGT. The CDR3 sequence is 15 residues long. In nucleotides, the CDR3 is TGTGCCAGCAGTGACTCAGAGAGCTCCTACAACGAGCAGTTCTTC. Translation: CASSDSESSYNEQFF.

The rearrangement uses TRBV27 and TRBJ2-1, with a weak D call TRBD1 (6 bases). The CDR3 spans 14 residues. The ends were cut back, 4 bases at V and 6 bases at J, with 13 bases in the middle. Germline-derived CDR1 and CDR2 are MNHEY and SMNVEV (reference sequence). The CDR3 loop is CASSSPGVGNEQFF. The CDR3 DNA reads TGTGCCAGCAGTTCTCCAGGGGTTGGCAATGAGCAGTTCTTC.

This clonotype appeared many times. The genes are TRBV20-1 and TRBJ2-5; 10 positions agree with TRBD1. The CDR3 has 14 amino acids. From germline, CDR1 is DFQATT and CDR2 SNEGSKA (reference sequence). V shed 6 bases, J shed 3 bases, and the junction held 7 bases outside the gene matches. The CDR3 DNA follows: TGCAGTGCCGATCCGGGACAGGGGAAAGAGACCCAGTACTTC. Amino acids: CSADPGQGKETQYF.

Note on this clonotype: An end of the junction does not agree with germline; a read error may underlie this. The V call is TRBV6-6, the J call TRBJ2-3; TRBD2 matches at 13 bases. Per the germline V gene, CDR1 is MNHNY and CDR2 is SVGAGI (reference sequence). The CDR3 runs 18 residues. In DNA form, the CDR3 reads TGTGCCAGCAGTTACTCGGGGACTAGCGGGATCTCCATAGATGCGCAGTATTTT. This translates into CASSYSGTSGISIDAQYF.

Note on this clonotype: At one of its ends the junction is not consistent with the germline gene, which may arise from a read error. The rearrangement joins TRBV6-2 or TRBV6-3 to TRBJ2-2; D may correspond to TRBD1 or TRBD2 (6 bases each). The CDR3 runs 14 residues. Germline CDR1 is MNHEY and CDR2 is SVGEGT. The CDR3 DNA follows: TGTGCCAGCGCCAGGGGAGGATCGGCCGGGGAGCTGTTCTTT. Its protein is CASARGGSAGELFF.

This clonotype was recorded at least ten times. This chain uses TRBV6-5 with TRBJ1-5; 8 bases are a match to TRBD1. J lost 5 bases, V lost 2 bases, and 5 bases had no gene match. The germline V gene encodes CDR1 MNHEY and CDR2 SVGAGI. The CDR3 loop spans 15 amino acids. CDR3 coding DNA: TGTGCCAGCAGTTACCGACAGGGGACAGATCAGCCCCAGCATTTT. Residues: CASSYRQGTDQPQHF.

Points on this clonotype: A read error is the likely source, as a far larger clone sits one nucleotide away. The chain couples TRBV6-2 or TRBV6-3 to TRBJ2-3; 7 bases fit TRBD2. The CDR3 contains 16 residues. Trimming cost V 5 bases and J 0 bases; bases outside gene matches: 8. Per germline, CDR1 MNHEY and CDR2 SVGEGT. CDR3: CASSPRGGTSTDTQYF. The CDR3 region has the DNA TGTGCCAGCAGTCCCCGGGGAGGGACGAGCACAGATACGCAGTATTTT.

Points on this clonotype: The final CDR3 position lacks the conserved phenylalanine or tryptophan, pointing to a likely read error. The V and J genes are TRBV6-2 or TRBV6-3 and TRBJ2-1; 8 positions agree with TRBD1. CDR1 and CDR2 from the germline V gene are MNHEY and SVGEGT. This CDR3 has 14 residues. V shed 5 bases and J 6 bases; nucleotides not matched to a gene: 6. The CDR3 sequence is CASSHGQGVNEQFL. Here the CDR3 DNA reads TGTGCCAGCAGTCATGGACAGGGTGTCAATGAGCAGTTCTTG.

This clonotype was found many times. The CDR3 DNA reads as TGTGCCAGCAGCTTCTCGAGACTAGCGGCAGATACGCAGTATTTT. It encodes CASSFSRLAADTQYF. The chain links TRBV7-2 to TRBJ2-3, with 9 bases identical to TRBD2. Germline values: CDR1 SGHTA, CDR2 FQGNSA. The CDR3 is made up of 15 amino acids. J gave up 4 bases and V 3 bases, and 5 bases lay outside the gene matches.

This clonotype is termed large (0.1 to 1%). The V and J genes are TRBV7-9 and TRBJ2-1; a possible D gene is TRBD1 (6 bases). Germline V CDR1 and CDR2: SEHNR, FQNEAQ (reference sequence). The V end was cut by 8 bases, the J end by 0 bases, with 11 bases between. CDR3 length: 14 residues. The CDR3 region has the DNA TGTGCCAGCTCCGGACAGAGCTCCTACAATGAGCAGTTCTTC. Its protein is CASSGQSSYNEQFF.

This clonotype has ten or more counts. At one of its ends the junction is not consistent with the germline gene, which may arise from a read error. The CDR3 bases are TGCAGTGCCAGAGACAGGGACGACTATGGCTACACCTTC. Its protein is CSARDRDDYGYTF. V and J are TRBV20-1 and TRBJ1-2; TRBD1 matches 7 bases. The CDR3 sequence is 13 residues long. Germline V gene sequence: CDR1 DFQATT, CDR2 SNEGSKA (reference sequence).